Listed below are T cell receptor beta chains from one sample, sequenced in a study of blood T cell repertoires in COVID-19. Here immunoSEQ multiplex PCR was the method, and the copy in TCRdb shows in-frame clones only, minus some. The data contain tens of thousands of clones, about 90% of them seen just once; the ten biggest clones take up approximately 2.1%. The specimen was peripheral blood. Source of these receptors: a woman over 75 with COVID-19, enrolled during active disease. The CDR3 runs from the conserved cysteine through the conserved F or W. The D gene is left open where the match is weak. The size entry is marked missing in some rows and otherwise reads once, few, many or a size class.

J | D | size | V | DNA | CDR3
TRBJ2-7 | TRBD1 | NA | TRBV5-1 | TGCGCCAGCAGCCCCCGGGACAGGGGACCAAAAATCGCCTACGAGCAGTACTTC | CASSPRDRGPKIAYEQYF
TRBJ2-7 | NA | NA | TRBV7-2 | TGTGCCAGCAGCCTTCGTGTCGGGGTCTACGAGCAGTACTTC | CASSLRVGVYEQYF
TRBJ2-3 | TRBD2 | NA | TRBV6-1 | TGTGCCAGCAGTGAGGTCGGGAGGAGCACAGATACGCAGTATTTT | CASSEVGRSTDTQYF
TRBJ2-3 | TRBD1 | NA | TRBV28 | TGTGCCAGCAGTGTGACCGGGACAGGATTCACAGATACGCAGTATTTT | CASSVTGTGFTDTQYF
TRBJ2-7 | TRBD1 | NA | TRBV28 | TGTGCCAGCAGTCCAGCCGGGACAGGCTTATCCTACGAGCAGTACTTC | CASSPAGTGLSYEQYF
TRBJ1-2 | TRBD1 | few | TRBV7-9 | TGTAGTTGGGGACAGGGGAACTATGGCTACACCTTC | CSWGQGNYGYTF
TRBJ1-2 | TRBD1 | NA | TRBV7-6 | TGTGCCAGCAGCTCGACAGGGTTGACCAACTATGGCTACACCTTC | CASSSTGLTNYGYTF
TRBJ1-6 | NA | NA | TRBV3-1/TRBV3-2 | TGTGCCAGCAGCCAAGGGCAGAACAATTCACCCCTCCACTTT | CASSQGQNNSPLHF
TRBJ2-2 | NA | NA | TRBV7-8 | TGTGCCAGCAGCCGATCAGGGCCTCCCGGGGAGCTGTTTTTT | CASSRSGPPGELFF
TRBJ1-4 | NA | NA | TRBV2 | TGTGCCAGCAGAAGCAAGGGAGTCGCTAATGAAAAACTGTTTTTT | CASRSKGVANEKLFF
TRBJ1-2 | TRBD1 | NA | TRBV5-1 | TGCGCCAGCAGCACTGGACAGGGGGGAGATGGCTACACCTTC | CASSTGQGGDGYTF
TRBJ1-1 | NA | NA | TRBV18 | TGTGCCAGCTCACTGCAGACAGGCGCTTTCTTT | CASSLQTGAFF
TRBJ2-1 | TRBD1 | NA | TRBV10-1 | TGCGCCAGCAACGATCATGTAGGGGACAGGGCGTCCAATGAGCAGTTCTTC | CASNDHVGDRASNEQFF
TRBJ2-3 | NA | NA | TRBV18 | TGTGCCAGCTCCCCGCGGACAACAGATACGCAGTATTTT | CASSPRTTDTQYF
TRBJ1-4 | TRBD1 | NA | TRBV18 | TGTGCCAGCCGACAGGGGATTAATGAAAAACTGTTTTTT | CASRQGINEKLFF
TRBJ2-3 | NA | NA | TRBV7-3 | TGTGCCAGCAGCCGACAGGACCTCAGCACAGATACGCAGTATTTT | CASSRQDLSTDTQYF
TRBJ1-1 | NA | NA | TRBV20-1 | TGCAGTGCTAGCTTGAACACTGAAGCTTTCTTT | CSASLNTEAFF
TRBJ2-7 | TRBD1 | few | TRBV27 | TGTGCCAGCAGTTTCCGGACAGGGAGCTCCTACGAGCAGTACTTC | CASSFRTGSSYEQYF
TRBJ1-3 | TRBD1 | NA | TRBV11-3 | TGTGCCAGCAGCCGGACCGGGACAGGCCGTAGCTCATCTGGAAACACCATATATTTT | CASSRTGTGRSSSGNTIYF